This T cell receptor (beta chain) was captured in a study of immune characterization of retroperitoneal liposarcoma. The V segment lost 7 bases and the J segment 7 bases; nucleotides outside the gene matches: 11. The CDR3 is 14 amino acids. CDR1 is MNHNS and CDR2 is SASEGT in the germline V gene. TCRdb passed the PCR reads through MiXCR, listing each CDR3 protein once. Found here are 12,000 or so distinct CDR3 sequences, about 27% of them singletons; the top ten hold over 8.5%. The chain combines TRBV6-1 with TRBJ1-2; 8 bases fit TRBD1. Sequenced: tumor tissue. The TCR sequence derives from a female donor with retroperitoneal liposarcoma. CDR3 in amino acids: CASISTQGAGGYTF. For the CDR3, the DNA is TGTGCCAGCATTTCAACCCAGGGGGCCGGTGGCTACACCTTC.